This T cell receptor beta chain was observed in a study of high-grade serous ovarian cancer treatment subgroups. Study in general: On average, approximately 15,000 reads and roughly 7,000 unique TCR beta rearrangements were obtained per sample.

Method: immunoSEQ multiplex PCR; TCRdb's copy keeps in-frame clones and lacks some. The sample lists roughly 9,800 clones, 68% occurring once. Per germline, CDR1 KGHSH and CDR2 LQKENI. The CDR3 contains 15 residues. J was trimmed by 1 base and V by 6 bases; bases with no gene match: 6. Tumor samples were taken before definitive surgery or chemotherapy. Material for sequencing was tumor tissue. The sequence was obtained from a human donor with high-grade serous ovarian cancer. The V gene is TRBV18, the J gene TRBJ1-2; 9 bases fit TRBD1. DNA for the CDR3: TGTGCCAGCTCGGGGGGACAGGGATTTAACTATGGCTACACCTTC. Translating it yields CASSGGQGFNYGYTF.